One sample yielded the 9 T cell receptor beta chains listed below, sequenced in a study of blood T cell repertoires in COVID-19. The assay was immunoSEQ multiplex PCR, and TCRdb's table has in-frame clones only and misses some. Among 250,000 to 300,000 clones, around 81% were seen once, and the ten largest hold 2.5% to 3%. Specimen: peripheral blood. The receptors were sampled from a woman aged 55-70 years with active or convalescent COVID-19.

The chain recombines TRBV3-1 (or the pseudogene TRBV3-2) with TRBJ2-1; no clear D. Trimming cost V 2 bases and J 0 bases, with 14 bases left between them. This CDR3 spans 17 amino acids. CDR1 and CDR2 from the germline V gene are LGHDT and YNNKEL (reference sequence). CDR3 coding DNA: TGTGCCAGCAGCCAAAATAAAGACTGGAGCTCCTACAATGAGCAGTTCTTC. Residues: CASSQNKDWSSYNEQFF.

The CDR3 here is CASSFTWTGYGYTF. CDR3 nucleotide sequence: TGTGCCAGCAGTTTTACATGGACAGGCTATGGCTACACCTTC. V is TRBV6-4 and J is TRBJ1-2, with TRBD1 identical over 7 bases. The CDR3 consists of 14 residues. In germline, CDR1 is MRHNA, CDR2 SNTAGT. The V and J ends lost 5 bases and 4 bases, in that order; junction bases with no gene match: 7.

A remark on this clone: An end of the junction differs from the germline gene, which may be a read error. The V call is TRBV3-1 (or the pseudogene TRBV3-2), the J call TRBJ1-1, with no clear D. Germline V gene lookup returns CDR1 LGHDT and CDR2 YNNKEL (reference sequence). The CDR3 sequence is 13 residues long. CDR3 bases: TGTGCCAGCAGCCAACTCGGGAACGCTGAAGCTTTCTTT. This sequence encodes CASSQLGNAEAFF.

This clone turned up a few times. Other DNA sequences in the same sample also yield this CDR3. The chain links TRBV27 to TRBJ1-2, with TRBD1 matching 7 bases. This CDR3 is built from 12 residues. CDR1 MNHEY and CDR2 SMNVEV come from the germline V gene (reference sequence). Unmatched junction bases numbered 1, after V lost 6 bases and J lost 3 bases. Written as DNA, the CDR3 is TGTGCCAGCAGGGGGACAGACTATGGCTACACCTTC. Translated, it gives CASRGTDYGYTF.

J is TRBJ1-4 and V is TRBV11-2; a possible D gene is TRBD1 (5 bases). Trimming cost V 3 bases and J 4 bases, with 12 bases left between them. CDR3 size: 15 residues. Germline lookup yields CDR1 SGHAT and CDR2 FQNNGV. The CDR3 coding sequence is TGTGCCAGCAGCTTTGATTGGCAGGGTAATGAAAAACTGTTTTTT. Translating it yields CASSFDWQGNEKLFF.

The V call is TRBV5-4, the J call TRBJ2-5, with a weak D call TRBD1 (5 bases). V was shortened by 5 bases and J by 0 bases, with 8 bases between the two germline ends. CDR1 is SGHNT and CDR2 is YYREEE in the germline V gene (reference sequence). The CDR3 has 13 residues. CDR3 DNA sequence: TGTGCCAGCAGTTCAGGGTACCAAGAGACCCAGTACTTC. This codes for CASSSGYQETQYF. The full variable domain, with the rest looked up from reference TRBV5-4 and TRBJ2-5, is ETGVTQSPTHLIKTRGQQVTLRCSSQSGHNTVSWYQQALGQGPQFIFQYYREEENGRGNFPPRFSGLQFPNYSSELNVNALELDDSALYLCASSSGYQETQYFGPGTRLLVL.

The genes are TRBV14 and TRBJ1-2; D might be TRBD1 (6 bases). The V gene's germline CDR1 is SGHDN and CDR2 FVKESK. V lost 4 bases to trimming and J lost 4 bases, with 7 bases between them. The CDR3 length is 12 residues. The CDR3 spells CASSPTGYGYTF. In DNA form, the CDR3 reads TGTGCCAGCAGCCCGACAGGCTATGGCTACACCTTC. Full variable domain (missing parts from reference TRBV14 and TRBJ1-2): EAGVTQFPSHSVIEKGQTVTLRCDPISGHDNLYWYRRVMGKEIKFLLHFVKESKQDESGMPNNRFLAERTGGTYSTLKVQPAELEDSGVYFCASSPTGYGYTFGSGTRLTVV.

The DNA of the CDR3 is TGTGCCAGCAGAGCCGGGACAGGGGACAATCAGCCCCAGCATTTT. The encoded protein is CASRAGTGDNQPQHF. This chain joins TRBV27 and TRBJ1-5; TRBD1 matches at 10 bases. The CDR3 is made up of 15 amino acids. Germline V CDR1 and CDR2: MNHEY, SMNVEV (reference sequence). J was trimmed by 3 bases and V by 6 bases; bases with no gene match: 5.

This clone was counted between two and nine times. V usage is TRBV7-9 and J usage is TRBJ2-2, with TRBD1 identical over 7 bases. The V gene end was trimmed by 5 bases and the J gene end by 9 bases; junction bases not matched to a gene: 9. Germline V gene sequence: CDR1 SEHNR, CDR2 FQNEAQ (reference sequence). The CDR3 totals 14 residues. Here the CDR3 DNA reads TGTGCCAGCAGCCTGACAGGGATGTGGAGGGAGCTGTTTTTT. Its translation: CASSLTGMWRELFF.